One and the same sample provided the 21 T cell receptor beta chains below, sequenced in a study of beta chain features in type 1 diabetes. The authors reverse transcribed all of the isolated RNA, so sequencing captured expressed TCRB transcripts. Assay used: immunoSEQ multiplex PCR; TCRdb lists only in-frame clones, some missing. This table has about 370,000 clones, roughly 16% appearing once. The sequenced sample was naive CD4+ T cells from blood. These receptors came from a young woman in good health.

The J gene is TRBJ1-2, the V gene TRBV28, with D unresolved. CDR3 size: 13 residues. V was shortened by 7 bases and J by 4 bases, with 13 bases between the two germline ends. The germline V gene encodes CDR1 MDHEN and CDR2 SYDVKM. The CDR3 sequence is CASMEQRAYGYTF. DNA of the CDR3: TGTGCCAGCATGGAGCAGCGGGCCTATGGCTACACCTTC.

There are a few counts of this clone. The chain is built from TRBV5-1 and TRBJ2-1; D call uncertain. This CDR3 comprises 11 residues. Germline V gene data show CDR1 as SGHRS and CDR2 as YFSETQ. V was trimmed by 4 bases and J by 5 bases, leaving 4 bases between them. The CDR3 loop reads CASSANNEQFF. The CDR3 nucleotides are TGCGCCAGCAGCGCTAACAATGAGCAGTTCTTC.

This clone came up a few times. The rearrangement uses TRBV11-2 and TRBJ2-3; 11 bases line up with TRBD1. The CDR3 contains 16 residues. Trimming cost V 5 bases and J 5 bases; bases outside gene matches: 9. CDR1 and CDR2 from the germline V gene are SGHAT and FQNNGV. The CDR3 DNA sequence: TGTGCCAGCAGCGCGGACAGGGGGCGAATCCTAGATACGCAGTATTTT. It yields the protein CASSADRGRILDTQYF.

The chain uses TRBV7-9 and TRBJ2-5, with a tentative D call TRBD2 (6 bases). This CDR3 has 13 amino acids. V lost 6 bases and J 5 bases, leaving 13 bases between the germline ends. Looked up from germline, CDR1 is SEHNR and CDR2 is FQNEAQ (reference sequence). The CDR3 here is CASSRDSGETQYF. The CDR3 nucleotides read TGTGCCAGCAGTCGGGACTCCGGGGAGACCCAGTACTTC.

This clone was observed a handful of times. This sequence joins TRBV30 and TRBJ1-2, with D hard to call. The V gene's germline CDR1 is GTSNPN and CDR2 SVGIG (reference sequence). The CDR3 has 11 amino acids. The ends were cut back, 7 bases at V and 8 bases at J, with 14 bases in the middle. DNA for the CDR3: TGTGCCTTGACCCGGAAGCGGGGCTACACCTTC. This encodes CALTRKRGYTF. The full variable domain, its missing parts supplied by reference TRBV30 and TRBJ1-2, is SQTIHQWPATLVQPVGSPLSLECTVEGTSNPNLYWYRQAAGRGLQLLFYSVGIGQISSEVPQNLSASRPQDRQFILSSKKLLLSDSGFYLCALTRKRGYTFGSGTRLTVV.

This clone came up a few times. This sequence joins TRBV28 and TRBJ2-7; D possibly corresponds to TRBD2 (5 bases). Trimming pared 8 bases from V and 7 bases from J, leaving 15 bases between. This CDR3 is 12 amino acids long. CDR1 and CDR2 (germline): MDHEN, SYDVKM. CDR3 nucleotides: TGTGCCAGCGGTCGGGGTAGGTTAGAGCAGTACTTC. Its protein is CASGRGRLEQYF.

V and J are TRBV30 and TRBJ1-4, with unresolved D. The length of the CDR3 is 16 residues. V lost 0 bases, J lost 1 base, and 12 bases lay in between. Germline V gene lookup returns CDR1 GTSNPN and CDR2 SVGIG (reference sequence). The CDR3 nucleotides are TGTGCCTGGAGTGTACTCGGCGGCCTAACTAATGAAAAACTGTTTTTT. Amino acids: CAWSVLGGLTNEKLFF.

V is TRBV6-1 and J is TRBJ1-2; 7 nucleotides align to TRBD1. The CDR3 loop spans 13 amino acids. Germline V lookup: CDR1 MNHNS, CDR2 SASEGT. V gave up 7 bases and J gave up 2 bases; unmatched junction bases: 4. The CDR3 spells CASTGTANYGYTF. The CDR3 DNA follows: TGTGCCAGCACAGGGACAGCCAACTATGGCTACACCTTC.

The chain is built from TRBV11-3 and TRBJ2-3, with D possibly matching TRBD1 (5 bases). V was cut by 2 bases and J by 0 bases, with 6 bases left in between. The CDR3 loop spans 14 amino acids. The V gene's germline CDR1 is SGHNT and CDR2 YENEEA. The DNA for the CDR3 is TGTGCCAGCAGCTTACAGGGAAGCACAGATACGCAGTATTTT. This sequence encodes CASSLQGSTDTQYF. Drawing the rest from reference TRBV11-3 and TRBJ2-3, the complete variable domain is EAGVVQSPRYKIIEKKQPVAFWCNPISGHNTLYWYLQNLGQGPELLIRYENEEAVDDSQLPKDRFSAERLKGVDSTLKIQPAELGDSAVYLCASSLQGSTDTQYFGPGTRLTVL.

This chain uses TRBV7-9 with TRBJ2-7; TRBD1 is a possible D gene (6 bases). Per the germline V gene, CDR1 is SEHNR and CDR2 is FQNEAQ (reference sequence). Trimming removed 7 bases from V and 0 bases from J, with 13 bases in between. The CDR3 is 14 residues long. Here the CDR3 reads CASIPGAGSYEQYF. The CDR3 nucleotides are TGTGCCAGCATCCCAGGGGCGGGCTCCTACGAGCAGTACTTC.

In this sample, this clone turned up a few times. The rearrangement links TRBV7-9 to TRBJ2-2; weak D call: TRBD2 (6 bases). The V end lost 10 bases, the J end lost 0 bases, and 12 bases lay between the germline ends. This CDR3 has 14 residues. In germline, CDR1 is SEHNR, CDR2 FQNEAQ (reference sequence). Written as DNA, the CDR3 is TGTGCCACCGGGGAGGATACGAACACCGGGGAGCTGTTTTTT. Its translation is CATGEDTNTGELFF.

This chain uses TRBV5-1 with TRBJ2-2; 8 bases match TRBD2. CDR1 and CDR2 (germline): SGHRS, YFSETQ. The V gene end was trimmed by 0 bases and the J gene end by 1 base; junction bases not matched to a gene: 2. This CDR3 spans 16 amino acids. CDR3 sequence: CASSLVTSGNTGELFF. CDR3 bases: TGCGCCAGCAGCTTGGTTACTAGCGGGAACACCGGGGAGCTGTTTTTT.

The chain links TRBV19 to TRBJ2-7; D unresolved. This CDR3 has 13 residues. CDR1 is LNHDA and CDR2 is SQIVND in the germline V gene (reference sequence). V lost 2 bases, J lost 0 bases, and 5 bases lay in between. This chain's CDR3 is CASSITSSYEQYF. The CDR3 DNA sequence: TGTGCCAGTAGTATAACTTCCTCCTACGAGCAGTACTTC.

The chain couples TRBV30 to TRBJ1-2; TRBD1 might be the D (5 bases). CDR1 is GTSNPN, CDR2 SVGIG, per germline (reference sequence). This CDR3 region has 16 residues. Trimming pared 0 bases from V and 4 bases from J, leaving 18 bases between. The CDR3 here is CAWSVRMTVTGYGYTF. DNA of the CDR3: TGTGCCTGGAGTGTACGTATGACGGTTACAGGCTATGGCTACACCTTC.

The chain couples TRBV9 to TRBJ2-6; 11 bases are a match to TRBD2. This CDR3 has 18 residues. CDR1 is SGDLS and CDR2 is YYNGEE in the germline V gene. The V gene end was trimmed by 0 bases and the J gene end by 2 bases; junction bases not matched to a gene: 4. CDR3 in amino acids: CASSVALAGAAGANVLTF. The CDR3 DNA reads TGTGCCAGCAGCGTAGCACTAGCGGGAGCTGCTGGGGCCAACGTCCTGACTTTC.

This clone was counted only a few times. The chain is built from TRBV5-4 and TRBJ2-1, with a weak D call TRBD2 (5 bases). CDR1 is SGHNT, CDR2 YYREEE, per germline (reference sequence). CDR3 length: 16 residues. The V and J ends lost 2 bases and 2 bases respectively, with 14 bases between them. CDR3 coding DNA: TGTGCCAGCAGCTTTAGAGGGAGTAGACCCTACAATGAGCAGTTCTTC. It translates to CASSFRGSRPYNEQFF.

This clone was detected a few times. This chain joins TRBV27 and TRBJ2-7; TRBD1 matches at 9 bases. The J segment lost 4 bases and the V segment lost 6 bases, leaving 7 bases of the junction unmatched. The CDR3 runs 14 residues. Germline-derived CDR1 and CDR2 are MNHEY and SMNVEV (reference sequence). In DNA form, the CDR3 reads TGTGCCAGCAGAGACCGGGACAGGGTATACGAGCAGTACTTC. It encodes CASRDRDRVYEQYF.

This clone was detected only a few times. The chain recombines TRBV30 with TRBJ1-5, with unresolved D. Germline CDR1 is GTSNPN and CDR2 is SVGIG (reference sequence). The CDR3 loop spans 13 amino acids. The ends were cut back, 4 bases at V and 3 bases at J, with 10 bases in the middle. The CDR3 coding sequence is TGTGCCTGGAACGGTCGGGTCAATCAGCCCCAGCATTTT. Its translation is CAWNGRVNQPQHF.

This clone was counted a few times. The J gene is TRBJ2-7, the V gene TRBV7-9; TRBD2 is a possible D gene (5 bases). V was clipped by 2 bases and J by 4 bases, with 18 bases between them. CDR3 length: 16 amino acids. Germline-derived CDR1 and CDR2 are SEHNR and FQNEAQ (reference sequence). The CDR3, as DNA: TGTGCCAGCAGCTTAATGCCGGGAAGGGCGACGTACGAGCAGTACTTC. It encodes CASSLMPGRATYEQYF.

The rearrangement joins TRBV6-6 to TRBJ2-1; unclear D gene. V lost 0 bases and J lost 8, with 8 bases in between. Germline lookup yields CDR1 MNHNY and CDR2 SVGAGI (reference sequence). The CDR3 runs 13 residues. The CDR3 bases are TGTGCCAGCAGTTACTCTACAGTGGATGAGCAGTTCTTC. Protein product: CASSYSTVDEQFF.

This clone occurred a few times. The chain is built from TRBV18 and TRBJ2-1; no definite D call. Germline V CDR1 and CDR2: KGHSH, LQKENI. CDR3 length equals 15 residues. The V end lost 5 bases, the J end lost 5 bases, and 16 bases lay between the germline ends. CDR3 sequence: CASSVLGPPDNEQFF. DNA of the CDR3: TGTGCCAGCTCAGTTCTAGGCCCGCCGGACAATGAGCAGTTCTTC. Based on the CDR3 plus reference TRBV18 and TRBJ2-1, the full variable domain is NAGVMQNPRHLVRRRGQEARLRCSPMKGHSHVYWYRQLPEEGLKFMVYLQKENIIDESGMPKERFSAEFPKEGPSILRIQQVVRGDSAAYFCASSVLGPPDNEQFFGPGTRLTVL.